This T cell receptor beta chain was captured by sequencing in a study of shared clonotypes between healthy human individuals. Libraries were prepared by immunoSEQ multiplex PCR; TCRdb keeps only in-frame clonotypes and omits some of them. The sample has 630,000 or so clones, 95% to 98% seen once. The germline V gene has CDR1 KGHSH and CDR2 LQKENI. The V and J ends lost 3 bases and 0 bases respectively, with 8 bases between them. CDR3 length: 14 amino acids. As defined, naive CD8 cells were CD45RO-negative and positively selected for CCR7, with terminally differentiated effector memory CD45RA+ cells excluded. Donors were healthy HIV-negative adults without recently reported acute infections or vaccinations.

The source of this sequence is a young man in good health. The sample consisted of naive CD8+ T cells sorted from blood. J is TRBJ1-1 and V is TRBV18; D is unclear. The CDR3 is CASSPDPLNTEAFF. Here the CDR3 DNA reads TGTGCCAGCTCACCGGACCCACTGAACACTGAAGCTTTCTTT.